Listed below are T cell receptor beta chains from one sample, sequenced in a study of T-cell memory formation after mild COVID-19. One entry per CDR3 protein results from TCRdb running MiXCR on the 5' RACE reads. This sample carries about 470,000 distinct CDR3 sequences, about 20% of them seen once, and the ten largest clones take 12%. Sequencing input: PBMCs or a T cell subset sorted from them (not recorded which). These receptors came from an adult woman who had mild COVID-19 (a few samples of this study predate the infection). Cell type and time point are not known. Both conserved end residues are part of each CDR3. A clone size is listed for some rows: how often the clone was seen (once, few, many), or a class if it is expanded.

j_gene	v_gene	abundance	CDR3aa
TRBJ2-1	TRBV3-1	-	CASSQPTGVKYNEQFF
TRBJ1-1	TRBV2	many	CASMTVNTEAFF
TRBJ2-6	TRBV4-1	few	CASSQGYGLLNSGANVLTF
TRBJ1-2	TRBV6-2/TRBV6-3	few	CASSPGSARAYGYTF
TRBJ2-3	TRBV9	few	CASSLNRESTDTQYF
TRBJ2-1	TRBV29-1	-	CSIERGGLYNEQFF
TRBJ2-1	TRBV5-6	-	CASSWGPGPTYNEQFF
TRBJ2-1	TRBV4-1	many	CASSQEDSGNEQFF
TRBJ2-5	TRBV7-2	-	CASSWRAQETQYF
TRBJ1-5	TRBV6-4	-	CASSVTYSNQPQHF
TRBJ1-6	TRBV9	few	CASSVGTINNSPLHF
TRBJ1-1	TRBV12-3/TRBV12-4	few	CASSRGGGLNTEAFF
TRBJ1-3	TRBV11-2	-	CASSLVGLNTIYF
TRBJ2-7	TRBV12-3/TRBV12-4	-	CASSPGRAGVYEQYF
TRBJ2-3	TRBV15	-	CATSRDWAQYF
TRBJ2-7	TRBV20-1	few	CSARVGLRGLTYEQYF
TRBJ2-6	TRBV7-3	few	CASSSPLNSGANVLTF
TRBJ1-2	TRBV4-1	few	CASSQAGGEGYTF
TRBJ2-1	TRBV7-2	few	CASSYVRAAEDYNEQFF
TRBJ2-1	TRBV29-1	many	CSVEPLDRGLNEQFF
TRBJ2-5	TRBV15	-	CATSRDFGQRQETQYF
TRBJ2-7	TRBV24-1	-	CATSDLGGEQYF
TRBJ1-2	TRBV20-1	-	CSATRDRDYGYTF
TRBJ2-2	TRBV9	few	CASSISGTGGSGELFF